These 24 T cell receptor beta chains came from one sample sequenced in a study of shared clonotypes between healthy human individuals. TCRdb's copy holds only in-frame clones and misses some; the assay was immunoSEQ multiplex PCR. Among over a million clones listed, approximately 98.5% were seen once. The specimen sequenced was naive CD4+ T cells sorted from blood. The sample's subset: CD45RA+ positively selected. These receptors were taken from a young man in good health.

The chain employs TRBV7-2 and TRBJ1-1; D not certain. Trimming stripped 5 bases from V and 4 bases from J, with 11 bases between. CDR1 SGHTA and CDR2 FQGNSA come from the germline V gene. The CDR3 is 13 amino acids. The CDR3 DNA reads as TGTGCCAGCAGCCTCATGAGCGCCACTGAAGCTTTCTTT. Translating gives CASSLMSATEAFF. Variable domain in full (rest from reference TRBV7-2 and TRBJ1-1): GAGVSQSPSNKVTEKGKDVELRCDPISGHTALYWYRQSLGQGLEFLIYFQGNSAPDKSGLPSDRFSAERTGGSVSTLTIQRTQQEDSAVYLCASSLMSATEAFFGQGTRLTVV.

The DNA of the CDR3 is TGTGCCAGCAGCTTAGCGGCAGTGAGGGTAGGCACAGATACGCAGTATTTT. It encodes CASSLAAVRVGTDTQYF. The rearrangement uses TRBV11-2 and TRBJ2-3; D is possibly TRBD2 (5 bases). Trimming stripped 1 base from V and 1 base from J, with 15 bases between. Germline values: CDR1 SGHAT, CDR2 FQNNGV. The CDR3 extends over 17 amino acids.

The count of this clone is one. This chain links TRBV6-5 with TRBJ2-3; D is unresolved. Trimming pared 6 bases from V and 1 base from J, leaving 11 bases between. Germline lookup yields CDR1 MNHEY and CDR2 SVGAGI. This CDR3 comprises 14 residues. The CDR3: CASRPRTGTDTQYF. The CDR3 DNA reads TGTGCCAGCAGACCAAGAACCGGCACAGATACGCAGTATTTT.

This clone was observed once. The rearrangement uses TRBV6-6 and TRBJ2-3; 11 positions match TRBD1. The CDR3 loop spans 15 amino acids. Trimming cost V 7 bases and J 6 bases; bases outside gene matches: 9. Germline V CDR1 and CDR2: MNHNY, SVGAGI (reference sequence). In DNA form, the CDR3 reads TGTGCCAGCAAGCCAGGACAGGGGGCAACGGATACGCAGTATTTT. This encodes CASKPGQGATDTQYF.

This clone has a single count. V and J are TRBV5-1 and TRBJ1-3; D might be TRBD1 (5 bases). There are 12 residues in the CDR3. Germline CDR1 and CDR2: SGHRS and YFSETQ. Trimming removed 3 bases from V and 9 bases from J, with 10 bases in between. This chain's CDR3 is CASSSTGGTIYF. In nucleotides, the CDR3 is TGCGCCAGCAGCTCCACGGGGGGCACCATATATTTT.

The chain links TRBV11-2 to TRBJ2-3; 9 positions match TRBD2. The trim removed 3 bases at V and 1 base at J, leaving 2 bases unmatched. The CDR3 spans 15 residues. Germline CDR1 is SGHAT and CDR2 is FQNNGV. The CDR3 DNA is TGTGCCAGCAGCTTGAGGACTAGCGGCACAGATACGCAGTATTTT. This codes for CASSLRTSGTDTQYF.

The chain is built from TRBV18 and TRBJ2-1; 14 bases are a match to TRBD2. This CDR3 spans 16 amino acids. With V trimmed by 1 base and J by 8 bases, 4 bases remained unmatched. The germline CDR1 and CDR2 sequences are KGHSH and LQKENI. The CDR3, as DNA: TGTGCCAGCTCACCACGCAGACTAGCGGGAGGGGATGAGCAGTTCTTC. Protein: CASSPRRLAGGDEQFF.

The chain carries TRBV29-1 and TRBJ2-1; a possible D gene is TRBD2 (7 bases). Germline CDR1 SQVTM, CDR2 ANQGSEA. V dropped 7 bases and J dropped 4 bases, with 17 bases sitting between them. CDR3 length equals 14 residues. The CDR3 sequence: CSAQAGAGYNEQFF. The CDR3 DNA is TGCAGCGCGCAGGCGGGGGCAGGGTACAATGAGCAGTTCTTC.

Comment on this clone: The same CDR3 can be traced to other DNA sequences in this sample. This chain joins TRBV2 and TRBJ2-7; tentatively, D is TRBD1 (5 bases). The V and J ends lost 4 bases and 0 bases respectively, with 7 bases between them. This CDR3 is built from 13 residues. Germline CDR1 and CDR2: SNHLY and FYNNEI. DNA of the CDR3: TGTGCCAGCAGTGGAGACAGCTCCTACGAGCAGTACTTC. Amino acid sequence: CASSGDSSYEQYF.

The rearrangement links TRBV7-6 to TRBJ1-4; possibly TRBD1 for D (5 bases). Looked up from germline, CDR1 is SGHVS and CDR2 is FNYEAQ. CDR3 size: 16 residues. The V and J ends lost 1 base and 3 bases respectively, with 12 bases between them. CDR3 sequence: CASSLVPGTANEKLFF. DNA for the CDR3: TGTGCCAGCAGCTTAGTCCCAGGGACTGCTAATGAAAAACTGTTTTTT.

CDR3 amino acids: CAWSVRWAGVNPGSGSYEQYF. The CDR3 region has the DNA TGTGCCTGGAGCGTAAGGTGGGCAGGGGTTAATCCGGGGAGCGGGAGTTATGAGCAGTACTTC. V usage is TRBV30 and J usage is TRBJ2-7, with 8 positions matching TRBD2. This CDR3 region has 21 residues. The V gene's germline CDR1 is GTSNPN and CDR2 SVGIG (reference sequence). The V segment lost 3 bases and the J segment 7 bases; nucleotides outside the gene matches: 32.

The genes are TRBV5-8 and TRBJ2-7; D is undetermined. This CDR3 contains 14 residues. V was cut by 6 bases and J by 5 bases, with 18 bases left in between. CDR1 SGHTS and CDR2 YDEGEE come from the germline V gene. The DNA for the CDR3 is TGTGCCAGCAACCCCGGATATAAGGGTAACGAGCAGTACTTC. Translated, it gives CASNPGYKGNEQYF.

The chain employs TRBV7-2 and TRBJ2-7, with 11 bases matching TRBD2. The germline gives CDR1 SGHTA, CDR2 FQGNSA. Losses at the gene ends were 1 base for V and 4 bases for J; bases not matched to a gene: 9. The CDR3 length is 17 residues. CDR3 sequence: CASSLGTSGRIPYEQYF. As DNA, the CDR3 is TGTGCCAGCAGCTTAGGCACTAGCGGGAGAATCCCTTACGAGCAGTACTTC.

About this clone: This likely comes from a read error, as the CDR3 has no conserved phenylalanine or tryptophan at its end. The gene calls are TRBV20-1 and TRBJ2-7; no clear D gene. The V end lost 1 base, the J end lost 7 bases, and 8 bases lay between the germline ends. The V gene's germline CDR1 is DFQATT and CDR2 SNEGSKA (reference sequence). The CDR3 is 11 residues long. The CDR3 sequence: CSARGVQEQYL. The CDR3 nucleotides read TGCAGTGCTAGAGGGGTTCAGGAGCAGTACCTC.

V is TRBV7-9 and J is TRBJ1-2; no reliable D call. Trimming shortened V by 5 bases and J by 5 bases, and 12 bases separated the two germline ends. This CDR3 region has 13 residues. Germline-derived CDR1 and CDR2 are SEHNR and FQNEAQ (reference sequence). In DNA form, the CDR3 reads TGTGCCAGCAGCATTAGCTCGACTTATGGCTACACCTTC. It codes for CASSISSTYGYTF.

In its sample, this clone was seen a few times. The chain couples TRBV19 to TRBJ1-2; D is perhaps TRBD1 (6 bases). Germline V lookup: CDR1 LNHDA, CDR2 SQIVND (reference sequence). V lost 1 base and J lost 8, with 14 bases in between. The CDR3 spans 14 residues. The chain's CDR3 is CASSIVQGRGGYTF. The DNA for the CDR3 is TGTGCCAGTAGTATAGTGCAGGGGCGAGGAGGCTACACCTTC.

CDR3 protein: CASSEKVYPYEQYF. The CDR3 DNA follows: TGCGCCAGCAGTGAGAAGGTTTACCCTTACGAGCAGTACTTC. This chain links TRBV10-1 with TRBJ2-7, with D uncertain. Germline V gives CDR1 WNHNN, CDR2 SYGVQD (reference sequence). CDR3 length: 14 amino acids. The V end was cut by 2 bases, the J end by 4 bases, with 12 bases between.

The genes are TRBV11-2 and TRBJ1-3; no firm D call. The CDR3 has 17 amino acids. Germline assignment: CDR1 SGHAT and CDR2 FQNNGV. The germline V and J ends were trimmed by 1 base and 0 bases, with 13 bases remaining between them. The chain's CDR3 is CASSLGLHAGSGNTIYF. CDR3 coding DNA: TGTGCCAGCAGCTTAGGCTTACATGCCGGCTCTGGAAACACCATATATTTT.

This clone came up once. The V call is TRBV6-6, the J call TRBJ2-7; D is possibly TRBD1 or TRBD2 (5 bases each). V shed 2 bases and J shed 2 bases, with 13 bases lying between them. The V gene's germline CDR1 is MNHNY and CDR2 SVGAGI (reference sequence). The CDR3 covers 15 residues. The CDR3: CASSYTGTDAYEQYF. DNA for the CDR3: TGTGCCAGCAGTTACACCGGGACGGACGCCTACGAGCAGTACTTC.

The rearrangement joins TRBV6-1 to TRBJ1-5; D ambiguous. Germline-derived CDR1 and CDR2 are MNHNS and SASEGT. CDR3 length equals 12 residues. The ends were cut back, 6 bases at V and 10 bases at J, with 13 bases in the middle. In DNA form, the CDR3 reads TGTGCCAGCAGACCGGGGTCTTATCCCCAGCATTTT. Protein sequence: CASRPGSYPQHF.

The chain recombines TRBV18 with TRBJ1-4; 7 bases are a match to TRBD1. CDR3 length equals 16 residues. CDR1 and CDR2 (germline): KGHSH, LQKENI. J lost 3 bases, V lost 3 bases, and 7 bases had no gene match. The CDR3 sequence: CASSPRQGSANEKLFF. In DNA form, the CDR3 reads TGTGCCAGCTCACCTCGACAGGGATCAGCTAATGAAAAACTGTTTTTT. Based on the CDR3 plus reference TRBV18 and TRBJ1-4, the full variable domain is NAGVMQNPRHLVRRRGQEARLRCSPMKGHSHVYWYRQLPEEGLKFMVYLQKENIIDESGMPKERFSAEFPKEGPSILRIQQVVRGDSAAYFCASSPRQGSANEKLFFGSGTQLSVL.

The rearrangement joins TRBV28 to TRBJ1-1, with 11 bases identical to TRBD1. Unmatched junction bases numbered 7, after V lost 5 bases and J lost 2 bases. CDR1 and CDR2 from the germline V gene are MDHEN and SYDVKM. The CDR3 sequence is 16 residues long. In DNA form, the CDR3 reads TGTGCCAGCAGTCCTCCGGGACAGGGGGACAACACTGAAGCTTTCTTT. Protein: CASSPPGQGDNTEAFF.

The CDR3 nucleotides read TGTGCCAGCAGTGAAGGGGGGCGAACCTACGAGCAGTACTTC. Its translation: CASSEGGRTYEQYF. The chain is built from TRBV25-1 and TRBJ2-7; D could derive from TRBD1 or TRBD2 (6 bases each). Germline values: CDR1 MGHDK, CDR2 SYGVNS. Trimming pared 2 bases from V and 2 bases from J, leaving 10 bases between. CDR3 length equals 14 residues.

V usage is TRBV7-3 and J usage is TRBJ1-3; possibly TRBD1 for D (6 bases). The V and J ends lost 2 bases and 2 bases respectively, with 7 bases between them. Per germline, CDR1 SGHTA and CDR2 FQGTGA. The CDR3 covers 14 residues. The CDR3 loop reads CASSLSGAGNTIYF. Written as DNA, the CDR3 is TGTGCCAGCAGCTTATCAGGGGCTGGAAACACCATATATTTT.